Listed below are T cell receptor beta chains from one sample, sequenced in a study of blood T cells in healthy people across ages. One entry per CDR3 protein results from TCRdb running MiXCR on the 5' RACE reads. The sample includes about 1.5 million distinct CDR3 sequences, roughly 43% of them seen just once. Sequencing used blood. The receptors originated from a woman under 30 in good health. Each CDR3 is given with its conserved first and last residue. Only part of the rows carry a size: once, few, many, or a class if the clone is expanded.

cdr3_aa: CSARKSPLRTYGYTF
clone_size: NA
v_call: TRBV20-1
j_call: TRBJ1-2

cdr3_aa: CASSYTQGWVYEQYF
clone_size: NA
v_call: TRBV6-6
j_call: NA

cdr3_aa: CASSSKTTRNIDTQYF
clone_size: NA
v_call: TRBV5-6
j_call: TRBJ2-3

cdr3_aa: CATSPGTGESYNEQFF
clone_size: NA
v_call: TRBV11-2
j_call: TRBJ2-1

cdr3_aa: CASSQGPLLLANYGYTF
clone_size: few
v_call: TRBV12-3/TRBV12-4
j_call: TRBJ1-2

cdr3_aa: CSARSQEREYNEQFF
clone_size: many
v_call: TRBV20-1
j_call: TRBJ2-1

cdr3_aa: CASSYSRQATLGTGELFF
clone_size: NA
v_call: TRBV6-5
j_call: TRBJ2-2

cdr3_aa: CSATMAGVAYNEQYF
clone_size: NA
v_call: TRBV20-1
j_call: NA

cdr3_aa: CSVEGGYTEAFF
clone_size: NA
v_call: TRBV29-1
j_call: TRBJ1-1

cdr3_aa: CASSRGSNYGYTF
clone_size: NA
v_call: TRBV12-3/TRBV12-4
j_call: TRBJ1-2

cdr3_aa: CASTGVKTQYF
clone_size: NA
v_call: TRBV6-1
j_call: TRBJ2-5

cdr3_aa: CSARFHRDRPYNEQYF
clone_size: NA
v_call: TRBV20-1
j_call: NA

cdr3_aa: CASSYLEGSSGYTF
clone_size: NA
v_call: TRBV6-2/TRBV6-3
j_call: TRBJ1-2

cdr3_aa: CASSLVGGSLAGYTF
clone_size: few
v_call: TRBV7-2
j_call: TRBJ1-2

cdr3_aa: CASIGGRNEQYF
clone_size: few
v_call: TRBV2
j_call: TRBJ2-7

cdr3_aa: CASSVASSAYSEQYF
clone_size: NA
v_call: TRBV9
j_call: TRBJ2-7

cdr3_aa: CASGHSYEQYF
clone_size: NA
v_call: TRBV5-1
j_call: TRBJ2-7

cdr3_aa: CASSLPGTQTQYF
clone_size: few
v_call: TRBV7-2
j_call: TRBJ2-5

cdr3_aa: CASSQDLRVGEFYEQYF
clone_size: NA
v_call: TRBV3-1
j_call: TRBJ2-7

cdr3_aa: CASSTTRGVKTQYF
clone_size: NA
v_call: TRBV27
j_call: NA

cdr3_aa: CASSLWRGGREQYF
clone_size: NA
v_call: TRBV27
j_call: TRBJ2-7

cdr3_aa: CSAASNGGTDTQYF
clone_size: NA
v_call: TRBV20-1
j_call: TRBJ2-3

cdr3_aa: CAWNSKNRGRRYGHTF
clone_size: NA
v_call: TRBV30
j_call: TRBJ1-2

cdr3_aa: CGGDSNTGELFF
clone_size: NA
v_call: TRBV20-1
j_call: TRBJ2-2

cdr3_aa: CASSLSWDADGYTF
clone_size: NA
v_call: TRBV27
j_call: TRBJ1-2

cdr3_aa: CASSLSISTSNQPQHF
clone_size: once
v_call: TRBV28
j_call: TRBJ1-5

cdr3_aa: CATSDHRTDTQYF
clone_size: NA
v_call: TRBV24-1
j_call: TRBJ2-3

cdr3_aa: CAFTGDRSYEQYF
clone_size: NA
v_call: TRBV30
j_call: TRBJ2-7

cdr3_aa: CSASPNDRVSNQPQHF
clone_size: NA
v_call: TRBV20-1
j_call: TRBJ1-5

cdr3_aa: CASRPPGYTDTQYF
clone_size: NA
v_call: TRBV11-2
j_call: TRBJ2-3

cdr3_aa: CASSATWTGRTDTQYF
clone_size: few
v_call: TRBV7-2
j_call: TRBJ2-3

cdr3_aa: CASSSYLQETQYF
clone_size: NA
v_call: TRBV7-2
j_call: TRBJ2-5

cdr3_aa: CASSSPGDVSSDTQYF
clone_size: NA
v_call: TRBV6-2/TRBV6-3
j_call: TRBJ2-3

cdr3_aa: CSATPGQGFRETQYF
clone_size: NA
v_call: TRBV20-1
j_call: TRBJ2-5

cdr3_aa: CASSGRGGGQETQYF
clone_size: NA
v_call: TRBV9
j_call: TRBJ2-5

cdr3_aa: CASSSVVAAPETQYF
clone_size: NA
v_call: TRBV5-1
j_call: TRBJ2-5

cdr3_aa: CASSLTAGGDTQYF
clone_size: NA
v_call: TRBV27
j_call: TRBJ2-3

cdr3_aa: CASSPSGQGVDGYTF
clone_size: few
v_call: TRBV4-2
j_call: TRBJ1-2

cdr3_aa: CAWSGGGDFNEQYF
clone_size: NA
v_call: TRBV30
j_call: TRBJ2-5

cdr3_aa: CASSLGQGSGSYEQYF
clone_size: few
v_call: TRBV7-2
j_call: TRBJ2-7

cdr3_aa: CASSKLDQPQHF
clone_size: NA
v_call: TRBV6-2/TRBV6-3
j_call: TRBJ1-5

cdr3_aa: CASSSLGGTGGTWLYEQYF
clone_size: once
v_call: TRBV7-2
j_call: TRBJ2-7

cdr3_aa: CATRTESTDTQYF
clone_size: NA
v_call: TRBV10-3
j_call: TRBJ2-3

cdr3_aa: CASSTKEGPTTYEQYF
clone_size: NA
v_call: TRBV4-1
j_call: TRBJ2-7

cdr3_aa: CSVVTGYYGYTF
clone_size: many
v_call: TRBV29-1
j_call: TRBJ1-2

cdr3_aa: CASSQTLSLEAFF
clone_size: NA
v_call: TRBV4-1
j_call: TRBJ1-1

cdr3_aa: CATSPRDQPQHF
clone_size: NA
v_call: TRBV15
j_call: TRBJ1-5